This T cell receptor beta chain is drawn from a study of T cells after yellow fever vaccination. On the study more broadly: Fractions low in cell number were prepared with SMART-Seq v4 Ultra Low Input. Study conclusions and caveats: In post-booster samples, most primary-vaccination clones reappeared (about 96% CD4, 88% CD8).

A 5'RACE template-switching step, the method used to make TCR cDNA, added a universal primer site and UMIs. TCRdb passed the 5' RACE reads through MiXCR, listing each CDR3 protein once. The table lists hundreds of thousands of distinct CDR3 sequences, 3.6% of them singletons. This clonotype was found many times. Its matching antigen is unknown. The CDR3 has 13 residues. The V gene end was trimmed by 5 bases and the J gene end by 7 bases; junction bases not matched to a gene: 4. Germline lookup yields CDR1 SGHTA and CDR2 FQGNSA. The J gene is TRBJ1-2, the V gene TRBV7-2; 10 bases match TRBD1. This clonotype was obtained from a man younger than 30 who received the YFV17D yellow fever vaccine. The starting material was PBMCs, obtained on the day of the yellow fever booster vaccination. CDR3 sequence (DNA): TGTGCCAGCAGCAACGACAGGGGGCCTGGCTACACCTTC. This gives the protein CASSNDRGPGYTF.